Listed here are 3 T cell receptor beta chains from one sample, sequenced in a study of shared clonotypes between healthy human individuals. Only in-frame clones appear in the TCRdb table, and some are missing; sequencing was by immunoSEQ multiplex PCR. Seen here are roughly 1,800,000 clones, approximately 94% observed once, and the top ten hold 0.9% to 1.5%. Positive CCR7 selection of CD45RO-negative cells yielded the naive CD8 cells, and terminally differentiated effector memory CD45RA+ cells were excluded. The specimen sequenced was naive CD8+ T cells sorted from blood. The receptors derive from a man in his late teens or twenties in good health.

The chain couples TRBV27 to TRBJ2-7; the D gene is possibly TRBD1 (6 bases). Germline values: CDR1 MNHEY, CDR2 SMNVEV (reference sequence). The CDR3 is 16 amino acids. Trimming removed 0 bases from V and 3 bases from J, with 15 bases in between. The CDR3 region is CASSLSRAGVGYEQYF. The CDR3 region has the DNA TGTGCCAGCAGTTTATCGAGGGCAGGGGTGGGCTACGAGCAGTACTTC.

This clone is a singleton in its sample. The chain is built from TRBV2 and TRBJ2-5, with 12 bases identical to TRBD2. V lost 2 bases and J lost 5; bases outside the gene matches: 6. This CDR3 spans 16 amino acids. Germline V CDR1 and CDR2: SNHLY, FYNNEI. In nucleotides, the CDR3 is TGTGCCAGCAGTGAACGACTAGCGGGAGTAAGGGAGACCCAGTACTTC. This encodes CASSERLAGVRETQYF.

J is TRBJ1-1 and V is TRBV11-2; the match to TRBD1 covers 8 bases. CDR1 is SGHAT, CDR2 FQNNGV, per germline. Trimming cost V 0 bases and J 4 bases; bases outside gene matches: 13. This CDR3 is 18 amino acids long. The CDR3 protein is CASSLDKSGQGVATEAFF. DNA for the CDR3: TGTGCCAGCAGCTTAGATAAAAGCGGACAGGGAGTGGCCACTGAAGCTTTCTTT.